The 11 T cell receptor beta chains listed next were all sequenced from one sample in a study of blood T cells in healthy people across ages. A second about 7 to 12 cycle PCR used barcoded and J-beta primers. TCRdb re-derived calls from the 5' RACE reads in MiXCR, one entry per CDR3 protein. The data show approximately 800,000 distinct CDR3 sequences, 40% to 65% seen once. Source material: blood. The receptor source for this set is an elderly man in good health.

This rearrangement joins TRBV7-2 to TRBJ2-5; 10 bases match TRBD2. Germline V gene lookup returns CDR1 SGHTA and CDR2 FQGNSA. V gave up 3 bases and J gave up 1 base; unmatched junction bases: 8. CDR3 size: 17 residues. The CDR3 protein is CASSFKPGTSAQETQYF. The CDR3 nucleotides are TGTGCCAGCAGCTTCAAGCCCGGGACTAGCGCCCAAGAGACCCAGTACTTC.

The chain joins TRBV25-1 to TRBJ1-2; a possible D gene is TRBD1 (6 bases). CDR1 is MGHDK and CDR2 is SYGVNS in the germline V gene. This CDR3 is built from 15 residues. The V end was cut by 3 bases, the J end by 1 base, with 12 bases between. The CDR3 coding sequence is TGTGCCAGCAGTGAGTTGGGGGCCGATAACTATGGCTACACCTTC. Protein product: CASSELGADNYGYTF.

The chain joins TRBV5-1 to TRBJ2-5, with TRBD1 identical over 7 bases. Losses at the gene ends were 0 bases for V and 5 bases for J; bases not matched to a gene: 7. This CDR3 has 15 amino acids. Germline-derived CDR1 and CDR2 are SGHRS and YFSETQ. The CDR3, as DNA: TGCGCCAGCAGCTTGGGGGGGACAGAAGGGGAGACCCAGTACTTC. Protein: CASSLGGTEGETQYF.

Notes on this clonotype: One junction end does not reproduce the germline sequence, and a read error may be involved. The chain couples TRBV24-1 to TRBJ2-7, with 9 positions matching TRBD2. The CDR3 contains 14 residues. Looked up from germline, CDR1 is KGHDR and CDR2 is SFDVKD. CDR3 nucleotide sequence: TGTGCCACCAGTACCAGCGGGAGGACCTACGAGCAGTATTTC. Translation: CATSTSGRTYEQYF.

V usage is TRBV2 and J usage is TRBJ2-7; no clear D gene. CDR1 SNHLY and CDR2 FYNNEI come from the germline V gene. CDR3 length: 13 amino acids. Trimming took off 7 bases at V and 0 bases at J, with 10 bases between the two ends. The CDR3 sequence: CASTSPSSYEQYF. The DNA of the CDR3 is TGTGCCAGCACCTCACCCAGCTCCTACGAGCAGTACTTC.

The rearrangement joins TRBV2 to TRBJ1-2, with TRBD1 as a possible D gene (5 bases). Germline lookup yields CDR1 SNHLY and CDR2 FYNNEI. The V and J ends lost 6 bases and 4 bases respectively, with 12 bases between them. The CDR3 consists of 13 residues. CDR3 in DNA: TGTGCCAGCAGCGAGACAGAAGTCTATGGCTACACCTTC. Residues: CASSETEVYGYTF.

J is TRBJ2-7 and V is TRBV7-9; 8 nucleotides match TRBD2. The V gene end was trimmed by 5 bases and the J gene end by 1 base; junction bases not matched to a gene: 7. Germline CDR1 SEHNR, CDR2 FQNEAQ (reference sequence). This CDR3 is built from 15 residues. Here the CDR3 DNA reads TGTGCCAGCAGCCCGAGCGGGGGCCGATCCTACGAGCAGTACTTC. Its protein is CASSPSGGRSYEQYF.

In this sample, this clonotype turned up once. The chain uses TRBV11-2 and TRBJ1-1; TRBD1 is a possible D gene (5 bases). The CDR3 spans 15 residues. Trimming left V 4 bases short and J 4 bases short, with 16 bases between. Germline V gene lookup returns CDR1 SGHAT and CDR2 FQNNGV. In DNA form, the CDR3 reads TGTGCCAGCAGCTCCACGACAGTTTTGGGCACTGAAGCTTTCTTT. Its protein is CASSSTTVLGTEAFF.

The chain uses TRBV27 and TRBJ2-1; a weak D match, TRBD1 (5 bases). Germline V gives CDR1 MNHEY, CDR2 SMNVEV (reference sequence). V lost 6 bases and J lost 8, with 14 bases in between. CDR3 length: 13 amino acids. The chain's CDR3 is CASSLSEGDEQFF. CDR3 DNA sequence: TGTGCCAGCAGCCTATCCGAAGGGGATGAGCAGTTCTTC.

In this sample, this clonotype turned up a few times. This sequence joins TRBV24-1 and TRBJ2-2; D is ambiguous. Germline CDR1 is KGHDR and CDR2 is SFDVKD. Trimming stripped 4 bases from V and 4 bases from J, with 9 bases between. CDR3 length: 14 amino acids. This chain's CDR3 is CATSDPSRTGELFF. The CDR3 region has the DNA TGTGCCACCAGTGACCCAAGCCGCACCGGGGAGCTGTTTTTT.

This clonotype was found once. This chain connects TRBV3-1 to TRBJ2-7, with 10 bases aligning to TRBD2. V shed 1 base and J 1 base; nucleotides not matched to a gene: 7. Germline V gives CDR1 LGHDT, CDR2 YNNKEL (reference sequence). This CDR3 spans 17 amino acids. The CDR3 reads CASSQGWRTSGSYEQYF. In DNA, the CDR3 is TGTGCCAGCAGCCAAGGATGGAGGACTAGCGGATCCTACGAGCAGTACTTC.